Shown below are 10 T cell receptor beta chains from a single sample sequenced in a study of blood T cells in healthy people across ages. PCR was performed a second time for 7 to 11 cycles using a sample-barcoded 5' primer and a J-beta primer mix. One entry per CDR3 protein, called by TCRdb with MiXCR from the 5' RACE reads. The repertoire holds just over 1 million distinct CDR3 sequences, with over 35% as singletons. The sample consisted of blood. The receptors come from a woman in her sixties in good health.

There are a few counts of this clonotype. The chain is built from TRBV29-1 and TRBJ1-2, with unresolved D. The CDR3 runs 14 residues. Germline V gene lookup returns CDR1 SQVTM and CDR2 ANQGSEA. Trimming removed 3 bases from V and 2 bases from J, with 13 bases in between. The CDR3 here is CSVDRPGRNYGYTF. Here the CDR3 DNA reads TGCAGCGTTGATCGGCCAGGACGAAACTATGGCTACACCTTC.

The V and J genes are TRBV11-2 and TRBJ2-1, with TRBD2 matching 9 bases. Germline V lookup: CDR1 SGHAT, CDR2 FQNNGV. Unmatched junction bases numbered 5, after V lost 1 base and J lost 4 bases. CDR3 length equals 16 residues. CDR3 coding DNA: TGTGCCAGCAGCTTAGTTTGGACTAGCGTTTACAATGAGCAGTTCTTC. As protein: CASSLVWTSVYNEQFF.

This rearrangement joins TRBV7-9 to TRBJ2-1, with 7 nucleotides matching TRBD1. Germline V gives CDR1 SEHNR, CDR2 FQNEAQ (reference sequence). CDR3 length: 11 amino acids. The CDR3 region has the DNA TGTACAGGGGACGTTTACAATGAGCAGTTCTTC. This codes for CTGDVYNEQFF.

The chain employs TRBV6-5 and TRBJ2-7; 10 bases align to TRBD2. Germline loops: CDR1 MNHEY, CDR2 SVGAGI. The CDR3 runs 14 residues. Germline trimming cut 7 bases from V and 7 bases from J; bases unmatched to any gene: 10. The CDR3 DNA sequence: TGTGCCAGCAAAATAGCGGGAGGCCGGTGGGAGCAGTACTTC. Its protein is CASKIAGGRWEQYF.

This clonotype was detected a few times. This chain joins TRBV7-9 and TRBJ2-5, with 8 bases that match TRBD1. The DNA end is more similar to TRBJ2-1, so the J call may be wrong. The CDR3 runs 14 residues. Germline V lookup: CDR1 SEHNR, CDR2 FQNEAQ (reference sequence). CDR3: CASSFGQGKETQFF. In nucleotides, the CDR3 is TGTGCCAGCAGCTTTGGACAGGGTAAAGAGACCCAGTTCTTC.

The J gene is TRBJ2-7, the V gene TRBV27, with a possible D match to TRBD1 (6 bases). From germline, CDR1 is MNHEY and CDR2 SMNVEV (reference sequence). Deletions cut 5 bases from V and 6 bases from J, with 14 bases between. The CDR3 contains 13 residues. CDR3 bases: TGTGCCAGCAGTGTGGGGACAAGTCGCGAGCAGTACTTC. Translating gives CASSVGTSREQYF.

The sample holds a few counts of this clonotype. The V gene is TRBV10-3, the J gene TRBJ2-5, with D possibly being TRBD2 (5 bases). V was cut by 3 bases and J by 4 bases, with 9 bases left in between. Germline V gene sequence: CDR1 ENHRY, CDR2 SYGVKD. The CDR3 has 13 residues. The CDR3, as DNA: TGTGCCATCAGTGAAAGAGGGCGAGAGACCCAGTACTTC. Translating it yields CAISERGRETQYF.

The gene calls are TRBV29-1 and TRBJ1-2; 7 positions agree with TRBD1. The V gene end was trimmed by 8 bases and the J gene end by 6 bases; junction bases not matched to a gene: 12. The CDR3 is made up of 13 amino acids. The germline V gene has CDR1 SQVTM and CDR2 ANQGSEA. The CDR3 region is CSTTKGAGDGYTF. In DNA form, the CDR3 reads TGCAGCACAACTAAGGGGGCAGGCGATGGCTACACCTTC. The variable domain in full, completed from reference TRBV29-1 and TRBJ1-2, reads SAVISQKPSRDICQRGTSLTIQCQVDSQVTMMFWYRQQPGQSLTLIATANQGSEATYESGFVIDKFPISRPNLTFSTLTVSNMSPEDSSIYLCSTTKGAGDGYTFGSGTRLTVV.

The rearrangement links TRBV6-1 to TRBJ1-6, with D possibly being TRBD1 (6 bases). CDR1 and CDR2 from the germline V gene are MNHNS and SASEGT. This CDR3 is 13 amino acids long. V shed 7 bases and J shed 9 bases, with 13 bases lying between them. CDR3: CASKQGTPSPLHF. DNA for the CDR3: TGTGCCAGCAAACAGGGTACCCCTTCACCCCTCCACTTT.

This rearrangement joins TRBV20-1 to TRBJ2-7; no reliable D call. This CDR3 is built from 11 residues. The germline gives CDR1 DFQATT, CDR2 SNEGSKA (reference sequence). V lost 3 bases and J lost 5, with 8 bases in between. CDR3 loop: CSASVPDEQYF. The CDR3 region has the DNA TGCAGTGCTAGTGTTCCCGACGAGCAGTACTTC.